This T cell receptor beta chain is from a study of shared clonotypes between healthy human individuals. Study results and limitations: Rarefaction gave evidence that sorted-subset sequencing remained incomplete despite large depth. In a few donors, around 5.5% of naive CD4 clonotypes appeared in common.

V was cut by 8 bases and J by 7 bases, with 18 bases left in between. The CDR3 loop spans 14 amino acids. CDR1 MDHEN and CDR2 SYDVKM come from the germline V gene. Worth noting for this clone: Its antigen remains unknown.

The assay was immunoSEQ multiplex PCR, and TCRdb's table has in-frame clones only and misses some. The data contain about 770,000 clones, roughly 72% of them singletons. Sequencing input: memory CD4+ T cells sorted from blood. Subset in this sample: CD45RA-negative fraction. The sequence came from a woman under 40 in good health. The J gene is TRBJ1-5, the V gene TRBV28, with D perhaps TRBD1 (5 bases). DNA for the CDR3: TGTGCCAGCGGGGGGACTCATTGGCAACAGCCCCAGCATTTT. Its translation is CASGGTHWQQPQHF. Complete variable domain (other parts from reference TRBV28 and TRBJ1-5): DVKVTQSSRYLVKRTGEKVFLECVQDMDHENMFWYRQDPGLGLRLIYFSYDVKMKEKGDIPEGYSVSREKKERFSLILESASTNQTSMYLCASGGTHWQQPQHFGDGTRLSIL.